The rows below give T cell receptor beta chains drawn from one sample of a study of blood T cells in healthy people across ages. Each CDR3 protein is one row after TCRdb ran MiXCR on the 5' RACE reads. The sample holds hundreds of thousands of distinct CDR3 sequences; roughly 34% are singletons and the top ten take 10% to 15%. Sequenced: blood. The source is a man between 18 and 35 years old in good health. CDR3s include the opening cysteine and the closing phenylalanine or tryptophan. A D gene is named only where the DNA matches it firmly. Expanded clones get a size class; other rows say once, few or many, or leave the size out.

size	V	D	J	DNA	CDR3
few	TRBV12-3/TRBV12-4	TRBD1	TRBJ2-1	TGTGCCAGCAGGACCGGGACAGGGCTCGACAATGAGCAGTTCTTC	CASRTGTGLDNEQFF
many	TRBV12-3/TRBV12-4	-	TRBJ1-5	TGTGCCAGCAGTTTGAGACGGGTCAATCAGCCCCAGCATTTT	CASSLRRVNQPQHF
medium-sized	TRBV7-2	TRBD2	TRBJ2-1	TGTGCCAGCAGCCAGGGACTAGCGGGGGTCAATGAGCAGTTCTTC	CASSQGLAGVNEQFF
few	TRBV7-2	-	TRBJ2-5	TGTGCCAGCAGCTTAGACAGCCGTGGAGAGACCCAGTACTTC	CASSLDSRGETQYF
few	TRBV10-3	-	TRBJ2-4	TGTGCCATCAGTGAGTCTTGGGAGCGTGCCAAAAACATTCAGTACTTC	CAISESWERAKNIQYF
few	TRBV28	TRBD1	TRBJ1-5	TGTGCCAGCAGTTCCGACAGGGCATTAACCCACCAGCCCCAGCATTTT	CASSSDRALTHQPQHF
-	TRBV7-9	TRBD1	TRBJ2-3	TGTGCCAGCAGCCCACAGGGGTGGCCAGATACGCAGTATTTT	CASSPQGWPDTQYF
few	TRBV7-2	TRBD1	TRBJ2-7	TGTGCCAGCAGCGTTACAGGGGACTACGAGCAGTACTTC	CASSVTGDYEQYF
-	TRBV9	TRBD1	TRBJ1-4	TGTGCCAGCAGCGGCCGACAGGGAGAGTGGGAAAAACTGTTTTTT	CASSGRQGEWEKLFF
-	TRBV6-2/TRBV6-3	-	TRBJ2-6	TGTGCCAGCAGTTACCAGGGATTTTCTGTGGCCAACGTCCTGACTTTC	CASSYQGFSVANVLTF
few	TRBV15	-	TRBJ1-1	TGTGCCACCAGCAGAACGGTGAACACTGAAGCTTTCTTT	CATSRTVNTEAFF
few	TRBV5-5	TRBD2	TRBJ2-3	TGTGCCAGCAGCCCGGGGGGACTTTCCTACACAGATACGCAGTATTTT	CASSPGGLSYTDTQYF
few	TRBV3-1	-	TRBJ2-1	TGTGCCAGCAGCCAAGAGCTGGAATTCAATGAGCAGTTCTTC	CASSQELEFNEQFF
-	TRBV29-1	-	TRBJ1-2	TGCAGCGCCACAAACAGGGTATCTAACTATGGCTACACCTTC	CSATNRVSNYGYTF
-	TRBV6-1	-	TRBJ2-1	TGTGCCAGCAGTGAAGACATTCTCGGTGATGAGCAGTTCTTC	CASSEDILGDEQFF
-	TRBV29-1	-	TRBJ1-2	TGCAGCGTTGATACTTCTGGTGTGGGCTATGGCTACACCTTC	CSVDTSGVGYGYTF
-	TRBV27	-	TRBJ1-5	TGTGCCAGCAGACCTATTAGCAATCAGCCCCAGCATTTT	CASRPISNQPQHF
-	TRBV18	-	TRBJ2-3	TGTGCCAGCTCACCAATAAGAGGTAGAGGGGATACGCAGTATTTT	CASSPIRGRGDTQYF
-	TRBV7-9	-	TRBJ1-1	TGTGCCAGCAGCTTACTCGAGTTCAGGACTGAAGCTTTCTTT	CASSLLEFRTEAFF
many	TRBV9	TRBD1	TRBJ2-5	TGTGCCAGCAGCGTAGAAGTTGTGGGGGACAGAAGTGTAGGGACCCAGTACTTC	CASSVEVVGDRSVGTQYF
-	TRBV6-5	-	TRBJ1-2	TGTGCCAGCAGTTACTCAGCCGGGACGAGAGCTAACTATGGCTACACCTTC	CASSYSAGTRANYGYTF
few	TRBV5-1	-	TRBJ2-3	TGCGCCAGTGGACGGGACTCCCAAGACACAGATACGCAGTATTTT	CASGRDSQDTDTQYF
few	TRBV12-5	-	TRBJ2-1	TGTGCTAGTACCCTGTCGGACGGATACAATGAGCAGTTCTTC	CASTLSDGYNEQFF
few	TRBV5-1	-	TRBJ1-2	TGCGCCAGCAGCCGAGGACGGGACTATGGCTACACCTTC	CASSRGRDYGYTF
few	TRBV29-1	-	TRBJ2-7	TGCAGCGTTGCAGGGAGCTCCTACAATGAGCAGTACTTC	CSVAGSSYNEQYF
-	TRBV12-3/TRBV12-4	-	TRBJ1-5	TGTGCCAGCAGCGAACAGGGTAGCAATAGCAATCAGCCCCAGCATTTT	CASSEQGSNSNQPQHF
-	TRBV9	-	TRBJ2-1	TGTGCCAGCAGCGAGCCTTCCCCCTACAATGAGCAGTTCTTC	CASSEPSPYNEQFF
-	TRBV3-1	-	TRBJ2-7	TGTGCCAGCAGCCAAGGAGGTAGCCATAATGAGCAGTACTTC	CASSQGGSHNEQYF
-	TRBV7-9	-	TRBJ2-1	TGTGCCAGCAGCTTAGCTGGATCCAACAACGGGCAGTTCTTC	CASSLAGSNNGQFF
few	TRBV15	-	TRBJ1-2	TGTGCCACCAGCAGAGATTCCCGTGGCTACACCTTC	CATSRDSRGYTF
many	TRBV27	-	TRBJ2-7	TGTGCCAGCAGTTTGTCAGGGGGAGGCTACGAGCAGTACTTC	CASSLSGGGYEQYF
few	TRBV4-2	TRBD1	TRBJ2-1	TGTGCCAGCAGCCAAGGGACAGGGTTTAGCTCCTACAATGAGCAGTTCTTC	CASSQGTGFSSYNEQFF
-	TRBV20-1	-	TRBJ2-7	TGCAGTGTCCCCGGCCACAGCGGCGCTTCCTACAATGAGCAGTACTTC	CSVPGHSGASYNEQYF
-	TRBV4-3	TRBD1	TRBJ1-6	TGCGCCAGCAGCCTTGGGACAGGGTCTCCACCCCTCCACTTT	CASSLGTGSPPLHF
many	TRBV20-1	-	TRBJ2-7	TGCAGTGCTACAACCCCCGGAGGGTCCCCCTACGAGCAGTACTTC	CSATTPGGSPYEQYF
-	TRBV12-3/TRBV12-4	-	TRBJ1-5	TGTGCCAGCAGTCCAGGGGACGGTAGCAATCAGCCCCAGCATTTT	CASSPGDGSNQPQHF
few	TRBV6-5	TRBD2	TRBJ2-1	TGTGCCAGCAGTTACTTCCCGCGGGGGGAGCAGTTCTTC	CASSYFPRGEQFF
few	TRBV3-1	-	TRBJ1-1	TGTGCCAGCACTCTGGGCGGGGCAATCTACACTGAAGCTTTCTTT	CASTLGGAIYTEAFF
-	TRBV7-9	-	TRBJ1-5	TGTGCCAGCAGTACAGGGAAGGTAGCAGATCAGCCCCAGCATTTT	CASSTGKVADQPQHF
-	TRBV14	-	TRBJ2-1	TGTGCCAGCAGCCAAGAAGATCCGGGTTTCGAATACAATGAGCAGTTCTTC	CASSQEDPGFEYNEQFF
few	TRBV3-1	-	TRBJ1-1	TGTGCCAGCAGCCAAGTTGAGGGGGGCACTGAAGCTTTCTTT	CASSQVEGGTEAFF
-	TRBV12-3/TRBV12-4	-	TRBJ2-1	TGTGCCAGCAGTGGGGGTCTCTACAATGGGCAGTTCTTC	CASSGGLYNGQFF
-	TRBV5-1	TRBD1	TRBJ1-4	TGCGCCAGTGCCTTACAGGGGGCGGATGAAAAACTGTTTTTT	CASALQGADEKLFF